The sequence of this T cell receptor beta chain was determined in a study of persistence of HIV-infected CD4 T cells (dated by TCRdb to the early 2020s). A note on the overall study: Suppressive ART had been received by participants for a median of 8 years. The clonality of all cells in each sorted population was assessed by TCRbeta sequencing, whereas the clonality of infected cells was assessed by proviral sequencing. CMV- and HIV-1 Gag-responding CD4+ T cells were isolated from ART-treated individuals so that antigen-driven clonal expansion of HIV-1-infected cells could be examined. Anti-CD3/anti-CD28 stimulation activated a higher proportion of cells, with a lower memory fraction, than antigen stimulation. Cross-participant TCR cluster analysis included 8 or 9 participants for CMV and more than five participants for Gag. Peripheral blood samples of up to about 200 mL were obtained at multiple time points, with the exception of two participants, for whom leukapheresis was performed at a single time point.

The immunoSEQ hsTCRB assay version 4, run in survey mode, was used to sequence TCRbeta repertoires from genomic DNA. Genomic DNA was diluted to around 10 ng/uL, and up to 1 ug per sample was used for TCRbeta sequencing. In the source study's methods: ImmunoSeq Analyzer 3.0 was used for analysis of TCRbeta data, and diversity was computed on productive nucleotide rearrangements. Using the Immunarch R package, the improved Chao index served to estimate lower-bound TCR diversity and the Gini coefficient served to estimate clonality. Nucleotide rearrangements that differed but encoded the same CDR3beta amino acid sequence were counted as separate clonotypes. Differential abundance analysis identified TCRbeta sequences significantly enriched in antigen-responding cells relative to anti-CD3/anti-CD28-activated cells. GLIPH2 clustered TCRs by predicted peptide-MHC specificity, both within individual participants and across merged participant data sets. TCRdb stores this immuneACCESS table with in-frame sequences only. Part of the clones is absent; in the studies checked, under half of the shortfall reflects unresolved V genes, and no reason is known for the rest. V, J and clone size are taken as reported in that table, and D and trimming were inferred from the DNA itself. This sample comprises roughly 35,000 clones, roughly 87% of them detected only once. The top ten hold approximately 1.4% of the sample.

Worth noting for this clone: Which antigen it targets is not known. Per-nucleotide qualities are absent, and no much larger clonotype sits a single base away.

The full study reports these points: Few individuals were included in the study, and only a limited range of antigens was tested. Antigen-responding cells were enriched for expanded CDR3beta sequences that were degenerate, which suggests that CD4+ responses to CMV and Gag underwent convergent selection. Because the TCR analyses were done in bulk, restricting them to just the rare CMV-responding cells that actually carried HIV-1 proviruses was not possible. Significantly lower TCRbeta richness was observed in CMV- and Gag-responding cells than in anti-CD3/anti-CD28-responding cells, and higher oligoclonality was observed in CMV-responding cells than in CD3/CD28-stimulated and Gag-responding cells. Within the same sorted populations, how oligoclonal the TCRs were correlated with how oligoclonal the proviruses were.

V gives up 0 bases and J gives up 0 bases, and the segment between their germline ends measures 5 bases. CDR1 and CDR2 are drawn from the germline V gene: MNHEY, SVGEGT. From its cysteine to its phenylalanine, the CDR3 spans 15 amino acids. Only the CDR3 DNA is retained, 45 bases long and in frame from the first base. Explained via the paper, the treatment or condition label denotes: suppressive antiretroviral therapy. As a nonspecific positive control representing the CD4+ T cell repertoire, cells were stimulated with anti-CD3/anti-CD28 magnetic beads. CD4+ T cells that responded were sorted based on upregulation of both CD40 ligand and CD69. HIV-1-infected adults in whom suppressive ART had been started during chronic infection were enrolled as participants. Participants had undetectable plasma HIV-1 RNA below 50 copies/mL for at least 4 years. To be included, a participant needed positive CMV serology and a CD4+ T cell count above 400 cells/uL. Before stimulation, PBMCs were isolated using density centrifugation and depleted of CD8+ T cells. Stimulation of CD8-depleted PBMCs was carried out for approximately 17 hours with anti-CD28/CD49d costimulation, CD40-blocking antibody and enfuvirtide, to prevent new infections. Cell sorting was performed on a Beckman Coulter MoFlo Legacy or XDP sorter, and dead cells were excluded with propidium iodide. The QIAamp DNA Mini Kit was used for genomic DNA extraction from samples above one million cells, and the Quick-DNA Microprep Kit was used otherwise.

Recombination joined TRBV6-2 or TRBV6-3 with TRBJ1-4, with the D gene call left open. Source: CD4+ T cells sorted from PBMCs after roughly 17-hour stimulation, taken from a patient who received antiretroviral therapy. This specimen's cell subset or site label, per the study, means: CD40L+CD69+ CD4 T cells responding to anti-CD3/anti-CD28 beads, representing the overall repertoire. The sequence derives from an adult man with HIV who was CMV-seropositive. The bases are TGTGCCAGCAGTTACTCTCCTGCAACTAATGAAAAACTGTTTTTT. Its product reads: CASSYSPATNEKLFF.